This is a list of T cell receptor beta chains from one sample in a study of blood T cell repertoires in COVID-19. Measured with immunoSEQ multiplex PCR; TCRdb has only the in-frame clones, and not every one. The sample carries around 23,000 clones, 89% recorded once. The specimen was peripheral blood. Receptors were obtained from a human donor in a cohort sampled during active COVID-19. CDR3s leave out the opening cysteine and the closing phenylalanine or tryptophan.

v_call cdr3_aa
TRBV5-4 ASSPQPWEEQF
TRBV9 ASSVEPETQY
TRBV3-1/TRBV3-2 ASSPRGMNTEAF
TRBV6-5 ASNRVGYEQY
TRBV11-2 ASSFDRQSYEQY
TRBV10-2 ASTQTSGGAFGGELF
TRBV3-1/TRBV3-2 ASSRTSGGKNTGELF
TRBV7-6 ASSSRTGELF
TRBV28 ASSPPGFEKLF
TRBV7-2 ASSFAATNTGELF
TRBV7-6 ASSSGVGGNTIY
TRBV19 ASSIPGGGTEAF
TRBV3-1/TRBV3-2 ASSQPRRTGCGFQPQH
TRBV7-8 ASSVQGHSYNEQF
TRBV5-6 ASSLRQGANNEQF
TRBV7-2 ASSLPGQGRQPQH
TRBV5-4 ASSFRASGNTGELF
TRBV3-1/TRBV3-2 ASSYGPLSRTDTQY
TRBV5-1 ASSPGTGGVREKLF
TRBV5-4 ASSLVGAEGTEAF
TRBV19 ASSRTGTVGEQY
TRBV6-2/TRBV6-3 ASSRRQTYEQY
TRBV27 ASSPWDRVIYGYT
TRBV27 ASSFNGPGEAF
TRBV2 ASSFGGNSPLH
TRBV18 ASSQVSGEQY
TRBV19 ASTPGLTKGGYGYT
TRBV7-2 ASSRQGLAGASGELF
TRBV18 ASTRLAGEETQY
TRBV7-2 ASLTPGDTEAF
TRBV6-7 ASSDLTSGGAKETQY
TRBV25-1 ASSDVGRAGEQY
TRBV27 ASSFSSGFSPLH
TRBV4-2 ASSQDRINQPQH
TRBV14 ASSQVPFQTSYEQY
TRBV5-6 ASVSGGSGTEAF
TRBV4-1 ASSQRHLEGTDTQY
TRBV7-9 ASSLRSSGSGEQY
TRBV30 AWTRDSNGYT
TRBV7-9 ASSLSFRQGSEKLF
TRBV4-1 ASSQPRRAGTYEQY
TRBV28 ASSSLGYEAF
TRBV19 ASRTGQTLAGELF
TRBV27 ASRPGDKNIQY
TRBV4-2 ASSPTRANTGELF
TRBV5-4 ASSLATGVSNEKLF
TRBV6-5 ASRGGVIAETQY
TRBV7-2 ASSSQGTGPTEAF
TRBV11-2 ASSPSRIGGETQY
TRBV6-5 ASSRAGGPGEQY
TRBV19 ASGEAGRAYGYT
TRBV15 ATSRDRVAGTVGYT
TRBV7-6 ASSSLLATVETQY
TRBV7-9 ASSPSGRLGTQY
TRBV4-2 ASSQTSVSSYNEQF
TRBV23-1 ASSQSYRVLGNEQF
TRBV7-6 ASSSSPQQGRDEQY